These 15 T cell receptor beta chains share one sample of origin, sequenced in a study of blood T cell repertoires in COVID-19. This table comes from immunoSEQ multiplex PCR, and its TCRdb copy is limited to in-frame clones, with some not included. The data show about 58,000 clones, around 91% seen once. The material sequenced was peripheral blood. The receptors stem from an older woman with active COVID-19.

This sequence joins TRBV15 and TRBJ1-2; possibly TRBD1 for D (5 bases). V lost 0 bases and J lost 8, with 10 bases in between. The V gene's germline CDR1 is LNHNV and CDR2 YYDKDF (reference sequence). The CDR3 extends over 13 amino acids. CDR3 region: CATSRDRVGGYTF. In DNA form, the CDR3 reads TGTGCCACCAGCAGAGACAGGGTCGGAGGCTACACCTTC.

V and J are TRBV4-3 and TRBJ1-5, with a possible D match to TRBD1 (5 bases). Trimming pared 0 bases from V and 8 bases from J, leaving 20 bases between. CDR1 and CDR2 from the germline V gene are LGHNA and YSLEER. The CDR3 has 17 residues. The CDR3 sequence is CASSQELSARAQEPQHF. The CDR3 DNA is TGCGCCAGCAGCCAAGAATTGTCGGCCAGGGCGCAAGAGCCCCAGCATTTT.

The V and J genes are TRBV19 and TRBJ1-6; the D is unclear. V lost 1 base and J lost 1, with 14 bases in between. Germline V gene data show CDR1 as LNHDA and CDR2 as SQIVND (reference sequence). CDR3 length equals 18 residues. In DNA form, the CDR3 reads TGTGCCAGTAGTATAGTTGGAATCGGGGAGTCCTATAATTCACCCCTCCACTTT. This gives the protein CASSIVGIGESYNSPLHF. The full variable domain, with the rest looked up from reference TRBV19 and TRBJ1-6, is DGGITQSPKYLFRKEGQNVTLSCEQNLNHDAMYWYRQDPGQGLRLIYYSQIVNDFQKGDIAEGYSVSREKKESFPLTVTSAQKNPTAFYLCASSIVGIGESYNSPLHFGNGTRLTVT.

The CDR3, as DNA: TGTGCCAACCACTGGTTCTTAGCGGGGGAATGGGTCATTCAGTACTTC. Its protein product is CANHWFLAGEWVIQYF. This chain connects TRBV24-1 to TRBJ2-4; 9 nucleotides agree with TRBD2. Germline-derived CDR1 and CDR2 are KGHDR and SFDVKD. The CDR3 totals 16 residues. V shed 11 bases and J 9 bases; nucleotides not matched to a gene: 19.

V is TRBV2 and J is TRBJ2-7; 10 bases are shared with TRBD2. Germline CDR1 reads SNHLY; CDR2 reads FYNNEI. Losses at the gene ends were 1 base for V and 7 bases for J; bases not matched to a gene: 7. The CDR3 loop spans 15 amino acids. The CDR3 DNA sequence: TGTGCCAGCAGTGAAGTTCTAGCGGGGGCCGGGGAGCAGTACTTC. It encodes CASSEVLAGAGEQYF.

This sequence joins TRBV19 and TRBJ1-4, with 8 bases matching TRBD1. The ends lost 4 bases at V and 6 bases at J; junction bases unmatched: 10. Germline CDR1 and CDR2: LNHDA and SQIVND (reference sequence). The CDR3 loop spans 16 amino acids. Here the CDR3 reads CASSTRTGPGYEKLFF. In DNA, the CDR3 is TGTGCCAGTAGTACCCGGACAGGGCCTGGCTATGAAAAACTGTTTTTT.

In nucleotides, the CDR3 is TGTGCCAGCTCACTTCGGGACATGATTGAGCAGTTCTTC. Translating it yields CASSLRDMIEQFF. The chain carries TRBV18 and TRBJ2-1; maybe TRBD1 (6 bases). Trimming took 4 bases from V and 9 from J, leaving 13 bases between them. CDR3 length: 13 residues. From germline, CDR1 is KGHSH and CDR2 LQKENI.

This chain links TRBV11-3 with TRBJ1-1, with 10 bases matching TRBD1. V lost 5 bases to trimming and J lost 4 bases; unmatched junction nucleotides: 10. Germline CDR1 reads SGHNT; CDR2 reads YENEEA. This CDR3 region has 16 residues. The CDR3 sequence: CASSRTGTGEATEAFF. CDR3 nucleotide sequence: TGTGCCAGCAGCAGGACCGGGACAGGGGAGGCCACTGAAGCTTTCTTT. Using reference TRBV11-3 and TRBJ1-1 for the parts outside the CDR3, the full variable domain is EAGVVQSPRYKIIEKKQPVAFWCNPISGHNTLYWYLQNLGQGPELLIRYENEEAVDDSQLPKDRFSAERLKGVDSTLKIQPAELGDSAVYLCASSRTGTGEATEAFFGQGTRLTVV.

This clone was recorded only once. This chain connects TRBV5-1 to TRBJ2-5, with 7 bases fitting TRBD2. The germline V gene has CDR1 SGHRS and CDR2 YFSETQ. The CDR3 is made up of 15 amino acids. V gave up 3 bases and J gave up 3 bases; unmatched junction bases: 8. The DNA of the CDR3 is TGCGCCAGCAGCTCCACCTCCGGGACTAAAGAGACCCAGTACTTC. This gives the protein CASSSTSGTKETQYF. The variable domain in full, completed from reference TRBV5-1 and TRBJ2-5, reads KAGVTQTPRYLIKTRGQQVTLSCSPISGHRSVSWYQQTPGQGLQFLFEYFSETQRNKGNFPGRFSGRQFSNSRSEMNVSTLELGDSALYLCASSSTSGTKETQYFGPGTRLLVL.

This clone was detected only once. The J gene is TRBJ1-2, the V gene TRBV20-1, with D uncertain. Trimming left V 6 bases short and J 1 base short, with 3 bases between. The CDR3 has 10 residues. Germline loops: CDR1 DFQATT, CDR2 SNEGSKA (reference sequence). The chain's CDR3 is CSAINYGYTF. CDR3 DNA sequence: TGCAGTGCCATTAACTATGGCTACACCTTC.

This chain links TRBV6-1 with TRBJ2-7, with D possibly matching TRBD1 (9 bases). This CDR3 spans 16 amino acids. Trimming cost V 3 bases and J 6 bases, with 21 bases left between them. CDR1 is MNHNS, CDR2 SASEGT, per germline. CDR3 in DNA: TGTGCCAGCAGTGAGAACGGGAGGGACAGGGTAAGCGAGCAGTACTTC. Its translation is CASSENGRDRVSEQYF.

This sequence joins TRBV4-1 and TRBJ2-1, with D unclear. The CDR3 has 16 amino acids. The V end lost 6 bases, the J end lost 4 bases, and 19 bases lay between the germline ends. Germline assignment: CDR1 MGHRA and CDR2 YSYEKL. CDR3 sequence (DNA): TGCGCCAGCAGACCGACTCCCTTTGCCTTATACAATGAGCAGTTCTTC. Amino acid sequence: CASRPTPFALYNEQFF.

This clone was recorded only once. The chain recombines TRBV7-3 with TRBJ1-2, with 7 positions matching TRBD1. V was pared by 5 bases and J by 6 bases, with 12 bases of the junction left unmatched. From germline, CDR1 is SGHTA and CDR2 FQGTGA. This CDR3 spans 15 amino acids. The CDR3 region has the DNA TGTGCCAGCAGCAACAACAGGGGCACCTCCGATGGCTACACCTTC. Amino acids: CASSNNRGTSDGYTF.

The count of this clone is one. The chain combines TRBV5-5 with TRBJ2-1; 11 bases line up with TRBD2. This CDR3 contains 14 residues. Germline V CDR1 and CDR2: SGHKS, YYEKEE (reference sequence). V gave up 3 bases and J gave up 8 bases; unmatched junction bases: 4. The CDR3 loop reads CASSSLAGDDEQFF. CDR3 nucleotides: TGTGCCAGCAGCTCACTAGCGGGGGATGATGAGCAGTTCTTC.

V usage is TRBV5-6 and J usage is TRBJ2-1; 11 bases match TRBD2. The ends lost 4 bases at V and 3 bases at J; junction bases unmatched: 6. The CDR3 covers 16 residues. Germline CDR1 is SGHDT and CDR2 is YYEEEE. The CDR3: CASSVILAGVYNEQFF. CDR3 sequence (DNA): TGTGCCAGCAGCGTAATACTAGCGGGGGTCTACAATGAGCAGTTCTTC.